This TCR beta chain stems from a study of CD8+ T cells in alopecia areata. This clone showed up just once. Both CD4+ and CD8+ T cells were separated by sorting PBMCs. Following extraction, RNA underwent reverse transcription to cDNA, which served as the sequencing template. Here immunoSEQ multiplex PCR was the method, and the copy in TCRdb shows in-frame clones only, minus some. Altogether roughly 140,000 clones are present, around 62% being singletons, with the ten largest covering approximately 34%. J gave up 5 bases and V 1 base, and 13 bases lay outside the gene matches. From germline, CDR1 is SQVTM and CDR2 ANQGSEA. The CDR3 has 18 residues.

Source material: CD8+ T cells sorted from blood. The clonotype originates from a human donor in good health. V gene TRBV29-1 combines with J gene TRBJ2-3, with 12 nucleotides matching TRBD1. The CDR3 region has the DNA TGCAGCGTTGAAGCCGGGACAGGGGGCGAGAACCTCAGAGATACGCAGTATTTT. It yields the protein CSVEAGTGGENLRDTQYF.